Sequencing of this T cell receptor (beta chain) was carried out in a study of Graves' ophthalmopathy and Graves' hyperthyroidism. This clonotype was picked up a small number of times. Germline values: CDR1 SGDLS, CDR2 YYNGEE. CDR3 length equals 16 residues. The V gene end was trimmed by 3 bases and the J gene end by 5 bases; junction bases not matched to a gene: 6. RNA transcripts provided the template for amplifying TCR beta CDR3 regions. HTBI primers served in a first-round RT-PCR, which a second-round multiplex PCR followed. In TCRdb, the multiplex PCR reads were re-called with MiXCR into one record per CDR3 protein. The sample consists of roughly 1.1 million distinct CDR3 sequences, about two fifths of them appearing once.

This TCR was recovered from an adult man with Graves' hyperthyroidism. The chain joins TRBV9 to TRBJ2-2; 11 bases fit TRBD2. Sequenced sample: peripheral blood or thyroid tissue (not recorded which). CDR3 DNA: TGTGCCAGCAGCGCCCGACTAGCGGGACCTACCGGGGAGCTGTTTTTT. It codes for CASSARLAGPTGELFF.